In its sample, the clone carrying this T cell receptor beta chain was seen a few times. One end of the junction does not line up with germline, which may come from a read error. The data were taken from a study of blood T cells in healthy people across ages. Germline values: CDR1 SSHAT, CDR2 FNYEAQ (reference sequence). The CDR3 sequence is 13 residues long. Through a sample-barcoded 5' primer and a J-beta primer mix, a second PCR was run for about 6 to 11 cycles. TCRdb redid the calling of the 5' RACE reads with MiXCR, one entry per CDR3 protein. The table includes fewer than 750,000 distinct CDR3 sequences, roughly 43% detected once.

The clonotype was recovered from a man aged 80 or over in good health. Sequences were obtained from blood. The genes are TRBV7-7 and TRBJ2-5, with TRBD1 matching over 7 bases. CDR3 sequence reads: CASSWDREETQYF. The CDR3, as DNA: TGTGCTAGCAGCTGGGACAGAGAAGAGACCCAGTACTTC.